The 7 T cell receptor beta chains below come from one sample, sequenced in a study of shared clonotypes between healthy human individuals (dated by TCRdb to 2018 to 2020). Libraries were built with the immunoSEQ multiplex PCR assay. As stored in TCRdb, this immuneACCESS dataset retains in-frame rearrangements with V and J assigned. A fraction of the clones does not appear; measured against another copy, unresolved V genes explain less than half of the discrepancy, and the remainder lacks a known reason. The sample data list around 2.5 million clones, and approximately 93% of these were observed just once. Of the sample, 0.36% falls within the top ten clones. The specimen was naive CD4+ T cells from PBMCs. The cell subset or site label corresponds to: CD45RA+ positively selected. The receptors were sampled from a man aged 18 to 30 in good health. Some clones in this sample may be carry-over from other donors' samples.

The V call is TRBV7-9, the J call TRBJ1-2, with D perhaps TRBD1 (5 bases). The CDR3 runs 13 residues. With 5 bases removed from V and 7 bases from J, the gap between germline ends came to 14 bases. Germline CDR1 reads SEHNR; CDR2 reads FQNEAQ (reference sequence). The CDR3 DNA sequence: TGTGCCAGCAGCGTAGGGACCAAGGGTGGCTACACCTTC. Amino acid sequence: CASSVGTKGGYTF.

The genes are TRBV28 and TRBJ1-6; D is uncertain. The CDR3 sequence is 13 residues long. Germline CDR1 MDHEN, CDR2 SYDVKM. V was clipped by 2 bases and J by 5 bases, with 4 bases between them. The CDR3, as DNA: TGTGCCAGCAGTTTAGCGAATAATTCACCCCTCCACTTT. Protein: CASSLANNSPLHF.

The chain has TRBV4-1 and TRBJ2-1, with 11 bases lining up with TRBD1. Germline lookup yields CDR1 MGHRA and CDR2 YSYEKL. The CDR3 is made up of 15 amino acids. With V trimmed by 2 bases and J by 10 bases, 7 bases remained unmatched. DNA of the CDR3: TGCGCCAGCAGCCAACCGGGACAGGGGGGACGGGAGCAGTTCTTC. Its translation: CASSQPGQGGREQFF.

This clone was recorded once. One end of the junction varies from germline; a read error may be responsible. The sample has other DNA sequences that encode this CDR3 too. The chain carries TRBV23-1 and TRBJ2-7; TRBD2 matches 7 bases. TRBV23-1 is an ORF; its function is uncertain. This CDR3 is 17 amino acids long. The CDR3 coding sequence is TGCGCCAGCAGTCCTACTCTAGCGGATCATCCCAACTACGAGCAGTACTTT. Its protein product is CASSPTLADHPNYEQYF.

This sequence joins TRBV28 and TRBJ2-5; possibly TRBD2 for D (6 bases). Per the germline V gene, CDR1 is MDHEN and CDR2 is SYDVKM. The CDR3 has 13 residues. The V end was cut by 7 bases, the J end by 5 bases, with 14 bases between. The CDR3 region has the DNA TGTGCCAGCACCTCCCGGGGGAGGGAGACCCAGTACTTC. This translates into CASTSRGRETQYF.

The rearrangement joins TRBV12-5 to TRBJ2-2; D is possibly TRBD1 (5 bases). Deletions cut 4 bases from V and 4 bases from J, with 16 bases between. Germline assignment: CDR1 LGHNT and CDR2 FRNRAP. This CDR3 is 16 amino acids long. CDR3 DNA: TGTGCTAGTGGTTGCTCCGGACACGGTTGCACCGGGGAGCTGTTTTTT. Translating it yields CASGCSGHGCTGELFF. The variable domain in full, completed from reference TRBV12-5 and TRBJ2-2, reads DARVTQTPRHKVTEMGQEVTMRCQPILGHNTVFWYRQTMMQGLELLAYFRNRAPLDDSGMPKDRFSAEMPDATLATLKIQPSEPRDSAVYFCASGCSGHGCTGELFFGEGSRLTVL.

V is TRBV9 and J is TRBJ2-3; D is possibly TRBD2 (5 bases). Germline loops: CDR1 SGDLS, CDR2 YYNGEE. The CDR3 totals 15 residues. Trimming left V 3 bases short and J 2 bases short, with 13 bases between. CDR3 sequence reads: CASSARSGDTDTQYF. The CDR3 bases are TGTGCCAGCAGCGCTCGCTCCGGGGACACAGATACGCAGTATTTT. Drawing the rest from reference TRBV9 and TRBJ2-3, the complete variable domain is DSGVTQTPKHLITATGQRVTLRCSPRSGDLSVYWYQQSLDQGLQFLIQYYNGEERAKGNILERFSAQQFPDLHSELNLSSLELGDSALYFCASSARSGDTDTQYFGPGTRLTVL.